A selection of T cell receptor beta chains follows, all from one sample in a study of neoadjuvant nivolumab and ipilimumab in lung cancer. Some clones are missing from TCRdb's copy, which holds only in-frame ones; the method was immunoSEQ multiplex PCR. The data hold about 4,000 clones, with about 80% observed a single time. The material sequenced was peripheral blood, taken after neoadjuvant nivolumab, alone or with ipilimumab, at or shortly before surgery. These TCRs come from an adult with non-small cell lung cancer. The CDR3 runs from the conserved cysteine through the conserved F or W.

v_call,j_call,cdr3_aa
TRBV11-2,TRBJ1-5,CASSLDRVAPQHF
TRBV5-1,TRBJ2-5,CASSLGVGRALDETQYF
TRBV4-1,TRBJ2-5,CASSQEDRETQYF
TRBV5-1,TRBJ1-6,CASSLERSSSYNSPLHF
TRBV7-8,TRBJ2-3,CASSATSGTTDTQYF
TRBV11-2,TRBJ1-2,CASSLFAGGYTF
TRBV10-3,TRBJ2-7,CAITTRTGDEQYF
TRBV6-1,TRBJ1-1,CASSQGTEAFF
TRBV6-5,TRBJ1-2,CASSYGEYYGYTF
TRBV27,TRBJ1-2,CASRSLRDYGYTF
TRBV19,TRBJ1-5,CASGGGEGQPQHF
TRBV11-2,TRBJ2-1,CASSPDLALHAYEQFF
TRBV6-6,TRBJ1-1,CASILPARGTEAFF
TRBV5-1,TRBJ2-7,CASSLRGSNYEQYF
TRBV5-5,TRBJ2-7,CASSFTGRPEQYF
TRBV7-9,TRBJ2-3,CASSSRDRGSTDTQYF
TRBV5-1,TRBJ2-5,CASSRNDYFQETQYF
TRBV5-4,TRBJ1-6,CASSPLRGTGGISPLHF
TRBV30,TRBJ2-1,CAWSVARGSSYNEQFF
TRBV6-4,TRBJ1-1,CASSKKQVCTEAFF
TRBV6-5,TRBJ1-1,CASSVTAGMNTEAFF
TRBV2,TRBJ2-2,CASGWGPASNTGELFF
TRBV5-1,TRBJ1-1,CASSFGQGTEAFF
TRBV7-9,TRBJ2-7,CASSPVIGHEQYF
TRBV18,TRBJ1-6,CASSPSGDIRNSPLHF
TRBV6-1,TRBJ1-1,CASSENGVRNTEAFF
TRBV2,TRBJ2-2,CASTATATGELFF
TRBV29-1,TRBJ2-1,CSVEDGGGSSYNEQFF
TRBV19,TRBJ1-5,CASSRTGGGNQPQHF
TRBV12-5,TRBJ2-1,CASGHGGTPYNEQFF
TRBV11-2,TRBJ1-1,CASSFTGVRTEAFF
TRBV25-1,TRBJ2-6,CASSGGGSGANVLTF
TRBV11-2,TRBJ2-1,CASSQRAAGYNEQFF
TRBV4-1,TRBJ2-7,CASSPVLLAPSSYEQYF
TRBV4-1,TRBJ2-7,CASSQEQGARYEQYF
TRBV6-5,TRBJ2-1,CASSSRTTFNEQFF
TRBV7-9,TRBJ2-1,CASSRTFGEQFF
TRBV6-5,TRBJ2-7,CASSYRTTRIGEQYF
TRBV18,TRBJ2-5,CASSPPDHIRRQETQYF
TRBV6-6,TRBJ1-3,CASSYSRGLSGNTIYF
TRBV5-4,TRBJ2-1,CASSLVGTIGYEQFF
TRBV10-3,TRBJ2-5,CATGTSEETQYF